This entry describes one T cell receptor (beta chain). Its target is unknown. A junction boundary mismatches the germline segment, possibly from a read error. Sequencing was performed with immunoSEQ multiplex PCR; in TCRdb, only in-frame clones are kept and a portion is missing. The sample comprises around 75,000 clones, about nine tenths of which are singletons, and 9% to 10% rests with the top ten. The data originate from a study of T cell responses to AZD1222 COVID-19 vaccine. Study-wide points: Most donors were white British, females outnumbered males, and clonal diversity was possibly underestimated. Spike-specific TCR breadth and depth were elevated following two AZD1222 doses. A reported finding is that nearly half of spike-specific TCRs target unmutated variant regions.

CDR1 and CDR2 from the germline V gene are KGHSH and LQKENI. The CDR3 has 15 residues. This TCR derives from an adult who received the MenACWY meningococcal vaccine as a control. The sequenced sample was peripheral blood, obtained 28 days after the second dose of the MenACWY control vaccine. The rearrangement joins TRBV18 to TRBJ2-2, with TRBD1 identical over 8 bases. The CDR3 DNA reads TGTGCCAGCTCATCCCAGGGGGCGAAAACCGGGGAGCTGTTTTTT. Protein sequence: CASSSQGAKTGELFF.